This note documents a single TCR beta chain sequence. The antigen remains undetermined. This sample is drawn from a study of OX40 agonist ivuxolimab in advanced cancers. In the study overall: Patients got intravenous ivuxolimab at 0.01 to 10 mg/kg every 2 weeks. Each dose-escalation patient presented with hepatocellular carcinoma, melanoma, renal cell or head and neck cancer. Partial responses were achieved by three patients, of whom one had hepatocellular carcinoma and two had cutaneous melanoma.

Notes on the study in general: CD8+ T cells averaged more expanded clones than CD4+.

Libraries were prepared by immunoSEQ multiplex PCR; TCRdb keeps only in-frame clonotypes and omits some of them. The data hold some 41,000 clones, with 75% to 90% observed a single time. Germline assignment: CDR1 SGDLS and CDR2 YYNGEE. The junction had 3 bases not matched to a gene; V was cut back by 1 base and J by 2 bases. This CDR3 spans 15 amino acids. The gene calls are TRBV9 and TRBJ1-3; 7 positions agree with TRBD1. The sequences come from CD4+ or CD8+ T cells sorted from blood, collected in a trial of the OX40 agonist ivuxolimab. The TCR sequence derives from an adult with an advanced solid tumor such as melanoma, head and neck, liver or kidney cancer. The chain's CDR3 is CASSVQGVTGNTIYF. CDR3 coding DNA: TGTGCCAGCAGCGTACAGGGGGTGACTGGAAACACCATATATTTT.